Here is one TCR beta chain with its context. Random hexamers were used to reverse transcribe the RNA input (about 0.5 to 1 ug). Using its own MiXCR run on the immunoSEQ multiplex PCR reads, TCRdb lists one record per CDR3 protein. The table lists about 180,000 distinct CDR3 sequences, around 94% of them singletons. The sample originates from a study of CD8 T cells in Susac syndrome. CDR1 and CDR2 from the germline V gene are KGHSH and LQKENI. The CDR3 consists of 15 residues. The V end was cut by 6 bases, the J end by 2 bases, with 17 bases between. The receptor's source is a human donor with Susac syndrome. Sequenced input: CD4+ T cells from PBMCs. V gene TRBV18 combines with J gene TRBJ2-7; D may match TRBD1 or TRBD2 (5 bases each). CDR3 nucleotides: TGTGCCAGCTCCCCTTGGGGGATCACGGCCTACGAGCAGTACTTC. Translated, it gives CASSPWGITAYEQYF.